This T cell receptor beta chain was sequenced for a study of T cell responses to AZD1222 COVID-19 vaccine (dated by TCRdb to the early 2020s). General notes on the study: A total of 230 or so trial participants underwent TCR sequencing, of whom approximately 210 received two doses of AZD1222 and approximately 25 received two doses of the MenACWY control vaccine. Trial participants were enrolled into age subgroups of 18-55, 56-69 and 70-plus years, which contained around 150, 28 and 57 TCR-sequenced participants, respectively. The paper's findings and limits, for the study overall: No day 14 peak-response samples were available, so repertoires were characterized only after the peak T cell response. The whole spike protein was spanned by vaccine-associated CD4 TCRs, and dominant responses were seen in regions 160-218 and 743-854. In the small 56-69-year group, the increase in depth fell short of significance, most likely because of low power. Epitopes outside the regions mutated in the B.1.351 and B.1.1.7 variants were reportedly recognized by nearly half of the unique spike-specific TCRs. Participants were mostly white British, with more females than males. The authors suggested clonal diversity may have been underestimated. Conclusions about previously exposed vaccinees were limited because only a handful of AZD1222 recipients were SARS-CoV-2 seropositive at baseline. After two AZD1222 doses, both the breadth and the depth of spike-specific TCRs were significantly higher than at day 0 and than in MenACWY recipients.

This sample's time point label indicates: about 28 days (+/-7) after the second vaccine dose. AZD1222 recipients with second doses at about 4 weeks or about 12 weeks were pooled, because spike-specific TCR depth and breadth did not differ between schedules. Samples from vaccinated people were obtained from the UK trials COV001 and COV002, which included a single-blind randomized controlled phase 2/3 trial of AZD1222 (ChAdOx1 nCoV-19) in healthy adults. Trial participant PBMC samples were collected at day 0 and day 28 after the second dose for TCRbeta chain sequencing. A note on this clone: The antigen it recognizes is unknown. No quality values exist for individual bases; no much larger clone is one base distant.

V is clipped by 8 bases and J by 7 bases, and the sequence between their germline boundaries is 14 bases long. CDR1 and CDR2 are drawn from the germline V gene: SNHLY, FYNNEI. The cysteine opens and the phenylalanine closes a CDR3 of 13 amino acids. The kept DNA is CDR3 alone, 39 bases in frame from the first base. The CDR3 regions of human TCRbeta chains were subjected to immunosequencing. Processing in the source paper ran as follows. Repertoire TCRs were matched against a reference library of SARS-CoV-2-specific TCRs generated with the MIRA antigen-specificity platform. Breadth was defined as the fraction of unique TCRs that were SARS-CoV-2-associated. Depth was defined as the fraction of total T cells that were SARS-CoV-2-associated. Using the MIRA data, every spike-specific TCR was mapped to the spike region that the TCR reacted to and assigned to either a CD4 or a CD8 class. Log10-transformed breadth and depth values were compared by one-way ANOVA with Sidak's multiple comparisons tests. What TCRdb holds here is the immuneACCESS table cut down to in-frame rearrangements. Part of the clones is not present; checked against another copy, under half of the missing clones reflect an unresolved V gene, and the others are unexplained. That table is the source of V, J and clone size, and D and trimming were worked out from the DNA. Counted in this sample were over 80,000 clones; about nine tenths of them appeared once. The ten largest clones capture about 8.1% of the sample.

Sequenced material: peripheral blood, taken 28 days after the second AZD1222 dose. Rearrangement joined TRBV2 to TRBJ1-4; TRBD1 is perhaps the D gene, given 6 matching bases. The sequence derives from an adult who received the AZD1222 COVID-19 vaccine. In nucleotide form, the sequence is TGTGCCAGCGGCAGGGGAGGCGGTGAAAAACTGTTTTTT. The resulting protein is CASGRGGGEKLFF.